The entry below gives a single T cell receptor (beta chain) sequence along with its context. Its antigen is unidentified. Germline values: CDR1 SGHAT, CDR2 FQNNGV. V was pared by 1 base and J by 1 base, with 14 bases of the junction left unmatched. There are 19 residues in the CDR3. This record comes from a study of shared clonotypes between healthy human individuals. On the study more broadly: The plates for each donor numbered three CD4 naive, three CD4 memory, two CD8 naive and one CD8 memory.

The protocol was immunoSEQ multiplex PCR, while the TCRdb copy is restricted to in-frame clones and leaves out a portion. The sample carries over 2,000,000 clones, about 93% recorded once. Naive CD8 populations comprised CD45RO-negative cells positively selected for CCR7, excluding terminally differentiated effector memory CD45RA+ cells. Study results and caveats: Naive subsets usually exceeded memory subsets in estimated richness.

Source material: naive CD8+ T cells from PBMCs. The genes are TRBV11-2 and TRBJ1-2; 8 bases align to TRBD1. This receptor was identified in a man between 18 and 29 years old in good health. Some clones in this sample may be carry-over from other donors' samples. CDR3 nucleotides: TGTGCCAGCAGCTTAGGACCCGGACAGGGACAGATTTTTAACTATGGCTACACCTTC. It yields the protein CASSLGPGQGQIFNYGYTF. Supplemented by reference TRBV11-2 and TRBJ1-2, the full variable domain reads EAGVAQSPRYKIIEKRQSVAFWCNPISGHATLYWYQQILGQGPKLLIQFQNNGVVDDSQLPKDRFSAERLKGVDSTLKIQPAKLEDSAVYLCASSLGPGQGQIFNYGYTFGSGTRLTVV.